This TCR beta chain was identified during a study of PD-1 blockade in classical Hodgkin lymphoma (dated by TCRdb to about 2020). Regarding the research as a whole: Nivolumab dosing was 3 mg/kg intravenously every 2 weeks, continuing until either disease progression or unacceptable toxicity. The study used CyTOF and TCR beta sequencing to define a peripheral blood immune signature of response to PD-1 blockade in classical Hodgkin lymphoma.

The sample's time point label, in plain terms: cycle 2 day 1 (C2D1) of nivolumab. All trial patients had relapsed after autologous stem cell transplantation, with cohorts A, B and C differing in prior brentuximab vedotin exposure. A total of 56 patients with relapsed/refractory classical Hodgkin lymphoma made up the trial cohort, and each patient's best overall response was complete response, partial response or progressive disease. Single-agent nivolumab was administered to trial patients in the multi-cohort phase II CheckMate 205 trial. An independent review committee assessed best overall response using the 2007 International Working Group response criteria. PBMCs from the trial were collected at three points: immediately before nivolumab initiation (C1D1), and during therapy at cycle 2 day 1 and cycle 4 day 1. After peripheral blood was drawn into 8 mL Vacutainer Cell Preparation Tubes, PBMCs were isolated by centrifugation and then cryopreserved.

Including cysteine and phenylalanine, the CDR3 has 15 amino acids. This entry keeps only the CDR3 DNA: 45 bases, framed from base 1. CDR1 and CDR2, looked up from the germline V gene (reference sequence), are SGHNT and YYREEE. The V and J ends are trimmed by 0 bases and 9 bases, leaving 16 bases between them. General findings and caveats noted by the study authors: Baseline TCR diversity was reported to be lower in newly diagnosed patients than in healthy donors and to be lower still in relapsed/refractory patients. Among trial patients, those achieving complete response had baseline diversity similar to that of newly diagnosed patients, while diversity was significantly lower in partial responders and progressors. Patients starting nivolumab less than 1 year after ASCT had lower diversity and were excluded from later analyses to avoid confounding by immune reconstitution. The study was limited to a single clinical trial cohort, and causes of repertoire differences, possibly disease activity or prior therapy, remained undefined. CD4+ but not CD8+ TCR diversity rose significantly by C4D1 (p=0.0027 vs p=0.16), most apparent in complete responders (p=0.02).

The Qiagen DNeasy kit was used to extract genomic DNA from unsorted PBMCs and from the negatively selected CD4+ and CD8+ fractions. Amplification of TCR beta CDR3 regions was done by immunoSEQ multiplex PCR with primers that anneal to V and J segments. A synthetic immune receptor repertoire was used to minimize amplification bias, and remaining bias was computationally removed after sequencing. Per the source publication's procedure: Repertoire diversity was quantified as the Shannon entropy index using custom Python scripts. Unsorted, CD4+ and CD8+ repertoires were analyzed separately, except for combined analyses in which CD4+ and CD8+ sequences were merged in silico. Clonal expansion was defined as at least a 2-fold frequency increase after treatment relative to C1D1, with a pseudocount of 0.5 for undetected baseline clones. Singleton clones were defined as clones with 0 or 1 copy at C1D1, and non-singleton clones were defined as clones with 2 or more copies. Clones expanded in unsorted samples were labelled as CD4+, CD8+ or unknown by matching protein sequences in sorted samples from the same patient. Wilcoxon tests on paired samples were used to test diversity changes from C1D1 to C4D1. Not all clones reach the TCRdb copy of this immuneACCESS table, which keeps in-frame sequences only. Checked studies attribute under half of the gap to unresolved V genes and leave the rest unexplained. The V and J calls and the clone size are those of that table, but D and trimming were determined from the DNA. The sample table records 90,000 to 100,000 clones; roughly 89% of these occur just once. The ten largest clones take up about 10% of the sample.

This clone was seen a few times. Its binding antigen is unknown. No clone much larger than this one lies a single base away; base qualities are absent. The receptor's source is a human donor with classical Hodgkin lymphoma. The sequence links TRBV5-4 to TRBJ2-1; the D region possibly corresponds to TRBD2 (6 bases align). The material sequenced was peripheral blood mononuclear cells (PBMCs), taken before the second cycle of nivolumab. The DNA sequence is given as TGTGCCAGCAGCTTGGTGGGCCGGGAGCGTAGTGAGCAGTTCTTC. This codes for CASSLVGRERSEQFF.